The next 3 T cell receptor beta chains were all read from a single sample in a study of neurological immune-mediated disorders. TCRdb independently ran MiXCR on the 5' RACE reads; one entry per CDR3 protein. The repertoire includes about 50,000 distinct CDR3 sequences, approximately 17% of them detected once, and under 4.5% sits in the top ten. The specimen sequenced was PBMCs. The receptors originated from a man aged 55 to 70 in good health.

This clonotype was recorded many times. The CDR3: CASSWIAGETQYF. The CDR3 nucleotides read TGCGCCAGCAGCTGGATAGCGGGGGAGACCCAGTACTTC. This rearrangement joins TRBV5-1 to TRBJ2-5, with 8 bases matching TRBD2. CDR3 length: 13 amino acids. The V gene's germline CDR1 is SGHRS and CDR2 YFSETQ. Germline trimming cut 3 bases from V and 5 bases from J; bases unmatched to any gene: 3.

The table lists this clonotype with many counts. The chain joins TRBV6-6 to TRBJ2-1; no clear D gene. The CDR3 has 15 residues. With 8 bases removed from V and 4 bases from J, the gap between germline ends came to 18 bases. CDR1 and CDR2 from the germline V gene are MNHNY and SVGAGI (reference sequence). The CDR3, as DNA: TGTGCCAGCCCCCCAGACAACCAACTATACAATGAGCAGTTCTTC. Translation: CASPPDNQLYNEQFF.

This clonotype was found many times. The chain uses TRBV2 and TRBJ2-1; 11 bases are shared with TRBD2. This CDR3 is 15 amino acids long. V lost 2 bases, J lost 8 bases, and 5 bases stayed unmatched. Germline-derived CDR1 and CDR2 are SNHLY and FYNNEI. This CDR3 is CASSEKLAGVHEQFF. CDR3 nucleotides: TGTGCCAGCAGTGAAAAACTAGCGGGAGTACATGAGCAGTTCTTC.